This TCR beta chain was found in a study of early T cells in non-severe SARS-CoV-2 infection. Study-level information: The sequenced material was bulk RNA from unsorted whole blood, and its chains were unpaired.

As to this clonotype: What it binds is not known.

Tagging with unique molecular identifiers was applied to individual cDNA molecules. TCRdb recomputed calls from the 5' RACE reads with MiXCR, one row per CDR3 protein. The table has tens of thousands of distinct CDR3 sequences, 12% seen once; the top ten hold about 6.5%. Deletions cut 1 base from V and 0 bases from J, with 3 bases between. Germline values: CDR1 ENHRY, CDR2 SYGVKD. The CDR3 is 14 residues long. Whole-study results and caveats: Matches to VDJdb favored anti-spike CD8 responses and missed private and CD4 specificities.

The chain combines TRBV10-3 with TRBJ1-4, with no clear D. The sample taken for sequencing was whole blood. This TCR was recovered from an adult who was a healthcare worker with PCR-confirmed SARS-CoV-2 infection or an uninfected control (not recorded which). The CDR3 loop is CAISEWATNEKLFF. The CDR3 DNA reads TGTGCCATCAGTGAGTGGGCAACTAATGAAAAACTGTTTTTT.